These T cell receptor beta chains were read from a single sample in a study of neurological immune-mediated disorders. Via MiXCR, TCRdb re-called the 5' RACE reads, giving one row per CDR3 protein. The sample shows 45,000 to 55,000 distinct CDR3 sequences, less than 4% of them seen only once. Specimen: PBMCs. The source of these receptors is a man aged 55 to 69 with multiple sclerosis. Each CDR3 is given with its conserved first and last residue. D genes are given only for firm matches. Clone size is given for some rows only: seen once, a few or many times, or a class if the clone is expanded.

j_call: TRBJ2-3
d_call: .
v_call: TRBV15
clone_size: medium-sized
cdr3_aa: CATSRALGDTQYF
cdr3_nt: TGTGCCACCAGCAGGGCCCTGGGGGATACGCAGTATTTT

j_call: TRBJ1-6
d_call: .
v_call: TRBV5-6
clone_size: many
cdr3_aa: CASSSREGSPLHF
cdr3_nt: TGTGCCAGCAGCAGCAGGGAGGGGTCACCCCTCCACTTT

j_call: TRBJ2-5
d_call: TRBD2
v_call: TRBV14
clone_size: .
cdr3_aa: CASSQGAGGRDRETQYF
cdr3_nt: TGTGCCAGCAGCCAAGGAGCGGGGGGAAGAGATCGAGAGACCCAGTACTTC

j_call: TRBJ2-1
d_call: TRBD2
v_call: TRBV7-3
clone_size: .
cdr3_aa: CASSLVGSGGGEQFF
cdr3_nt: TGTGCCAGCAGCTTAGTCGGATCGGGGGGTGGGGAGCAGTTCTTC

j_call: TRBJ2-7
d_call: TRBD2
v_call: TRBV10-2
clone_size: many
cdr3_aa: CASRLAGVSYEQYF
cdr3_nt: TGCGCCAGCAGGTTAGCGGGAGTGAGCTACGAGCAGTACTTC

j_call: TRBJ2-7
d_call: .
v_call: TRBV6-6
clone_size: medium-sized
cdr3_aa: CASSSGPDRYEQYF
cdr3_nt: TGTGCCAGCAGTTCCGGCCCGGACAGATACGAGCAGTACTTC

j_call: TRBJ1-6
d_call: .
v_call: TRBV15
clone_size: many
cdr3_aa: CATSGGFRSPLHF
cdr3_nt: TGTGCCACCTCAGGAGGGTTCCGATCGCCCCTCCACTTT

j_call: TRBJ2-1
d_call: TRBD2
v_call: TRBV20-1
clone_size: .
cdr3_aa: CSARADRGGRNEQFF
cdr3_nt: TGCAGTGCTAGAGCGGACCGGGGAGGGAGGAATGAGCAGTTCTTC

j_call: TRBJ2-3
d_call: .
v_call: TRBV20-1
clone_size: .
cdr3_aa: CSAPYTDTQYF
cdr3_nt: TGCAGTGCCCCCTACACAGATACGCAGTATTTT

j_call: TRBJ1-6
d_call: .
v_call: TRBV7-3
clone_size: .
cdr3_aa: CASSLMGRGLNSTLNF
cdr3_nt: TGTGCCAGCAGCTTAATGGGGCGGGGATTAAATTCAACCCTCAACTTT

j_call: TRBJ1-2
d_call: .
v_call: TRBV7-2
clone_size: many
cdr3_aa: CASSVPGKANYGYTF
cdr3_nt: TGTGCCAGCAGCGTACCAGGGAAAGCTAACTATGGCTACACCTTC

j_call: TRBJ2-7
d_call: .
v_call: TRBV12-2
clone_size: few
cdr3_aa: CASRLGGQAVTEQYF
cdr3_nt: TGTGCAAGTCGCTTAGGGGGACAGGCGGTTACCGAGCAGTACTTC